This passage covers 10 T cell receptor beta chains from one sample sequenced in a study of CXCR3-negative and CXCR3-positive naive CD8 T cells. Study conclusions and caveats: CXCR3-negative naive cells had less hydrophobic TRB CDR3s than did CXCR3-positive naive cells.

What these receptors recognize is not known. Preparation of TRB cDNA libraries relied on 5' RACE carrying UMI labels. TCRdb reprocessed the 5' RACE reads and keeps a single row for each CDR3 protein, giving no DNA. Recorded for this sample: roughly 100,000 distinct CDR3 sequences. The sample was naive CXCR3+ CD8+ T cells from blood. Sample subset: CD45RO-CCR7+CD27+CD95- naive CD8+ T cells expressing CXCR3 (TNR3+). These receptors were collected from a human donor in good health. Some clones in this sample may be carry-over from other donors' samples.

This rearrangement joins TRBV29-1 to TRBJ1-2; TCRdb lists TRBD1, though no DNA is available to test this call. Germline V gene sequence: CDR1 SQVTM, CDR2 ANQGSEA. The CDR3 totals 13 residues. The CDR3 sequence is CSALTGSSYGYTF. The complete variable domain, with remaining parts taken from reference TRBV29-1 and TRBJ1-2, reads SAVISQKPSRDICQRGTSLTIQCQVDSQVTMMFWYRQQPGQSLTLIATANQGSEATYESGFVIDKFPISRPNLTFSTLTVSNMSPEDSSIYLCSALTGSSYGYTFGSGTRLTVV.

The CDR3 loop is CASSRKTTTDTQYF. This sequence joins TRBV4-1 and TRBJ2-3. The germline gives CDR1 MGHRA, CDR2 YSYEKL. This CDR3 contains 14 residues.

The rearrangement joins TRBV5-1 to TRBJ2-7; TCRdb returns TRBD1, unconfirmable since there is no DNA. This CDR3 comprises 11 residues. CDR1 is SGHRS and CDR2 is YFSETQ in the germline V gene. This CDR3 reads CASSNRVEQYF.

This chain uses TRBV14 with TRBJ1-6; the D gene TCRdb calls, TRBD1, cannot be checked with no DNA. The CDR3 spans 16 residues. Germline CDR1 reads SGHDN; CDR2 reads FVKESK. CDR3 sequence reads: CASSQAGTGFNSPLHF.

This chain uses TRBV18 with TRBJ2-3; TCRdb outputs TRBD2, but without DNA this stays unchecked. The CDR3 contains 15 residues. Germline values: CDR1 KGHSH, CDR2 LQKENI. The CDR3 here is CASSPSPAGVDTQYF.

This chain joins TRBV13 and TRBJ1-1; TCRdb names TRBD1, which stays unverified in the absence of DNA. Germline CDR1 PRHDT, CDR2 FYEKMQ (reference sequence). This CDR3 contains 14 residues. CDR3 region: CASSLGQGLMEAFF.

CDR3 residues: CASSYAAMLDEQYF. The J gene is TRBJ2-7, the V gene TRBV6-6. Per germline, CDR1 MNHNY and CDR2 SVGAGI (reference sequence). The CDR3 length is 14 residues.

The genes are TRBV12-3 or TRBV12-4 and TRBJ2-1. The CDR3 length is 13 residues. The CDR3 here is CASSLEVIHEQFF.

This sequence joins TRBV9 and TRBJ2-1; TCRdb gives TRBD1 as the D gene, but with no DNA this cannot be confirmed. The CDR3 extends over 15 amino acids. Germline CDR1 is SGDLS and CDR2 is YYNGEE. CDR3 region: CASSVVQGAPPEQFF.

The CDR3 protein is CASSLSAGYEQYF. The chain recombines TRBV27 with TRBJ2-7. Germline CDR1 and CDR2: MNHEY and SMNVEV (reference sequence). This CDR3 has 13 residues.